The T cell receptor (beta chain) under discussion was sequenced for a study of CXCR3-negative and CXCR3-positive naive CD8 T cells. The libraries of TRB cDNA were prepared using 5' RACE with UMI labels. TCRdb reprocessed the 5' RACE reads; each CDR3 protein has one entry and no DNA is given. The ten top clones account for nearly 1.5%, within a sample of more than 65,000 distinct CDR3 sequences. Points on this clonotype: Its antigen remains unidentified.

Naivety in CD8+ T cells corresponded to a CD45RO-CCR7+CD27+CD95- phenotype. Study-wide results and caveats: Naive subsets were similarly diverse, while memory CD8+ repertoires were much less diverse. In CXCR3-positive naive cells, the TRB CDR3s were more hydrophobic than in CXCR3-negative naive cells.

The sequenced material came from naive CXCR3- CD8+ T cells from blood. Documented subset: CD45RO-CCR7+CD27+CD95- naive CD8+ T cells lacking CXCR3 (TNR3-). This TCR was recovered from a human donor in good health. Some clones in this sample may be carry-over from other donors' samples.

The CDR3 region is CASSLVPGAATNEKLFF. The genes are TRBV11-2 and TRBJ1-4; without DNA, the TCRdb call of TRBD1 cannot be checked. This CDR3 has 17 residues. Looked up from germline, CDR1 is SGHAT and CDR2 is FQNNGV.